This is a list of T cell receptor beta chains from one sample in a study of control samples from healthy donors and cancer patients. The repertoire was sequenced with immunoSEQ multiplex PCR; TCRdb's copy has only in-frame clones and lacks some. The sample includes 150,000 to 200,000 clones, roughly 88% of them seen just once. Specimen: blood. All receptors come from a man aged 18-30 years in good health. The CDR3 runs from the conserved cysteine through the conserved F or W. The D gene is left open where the match is weak. Clone size is stated in some rows and not others, as once, few, many or a class when expanded.

>TRBJ2-5|TRBV28|.|.
CASSLGGTSRGTQYF
TGTGCCAGCAGTTTAGGAGGGACAAGCCGGGGGACCCAGTACTTC
>TRBJ2-5|TRBV11-3|.|.
CASSFSTGETQYF
TGTGCCAGCAGCTTTTCAACGGGAGAGACCCAGTACTTC
>TRBJ1-6|TRBV6-5|TRBD1|.
CASRRTGADSPLHF
TGTGCCAGCAGAAGGACAGGGGCGGATTCACCCCTCCACTTT
>TRBJ1-5|TRBV10-3|.|.
CAISESEVRNQPQHF
TGTGCCATCAGTGAGTCGGAAGTTCGGAATCAGCCCCAGCATTTT
>TRBJ1-6|TRBV7-5|.|once
CVRSLSFRPWGSYNSPLHF
TGTGTCAGAAGCTTAAGTTTTCGTCCCTGGGGTTCCTATAATTCACCCCTCCACTTT
>TRBJ2-2|TRBV27|.|.
CASSPQVNTGELFF
TGTGCCAGCAGCCCTCAGGTGAACACCGGGGAGCTGTTTTTT
>TRBJ2-3|TRBV6-1|.|few
CASSEQGADTQYF
TGTGCCAGCAGTGAACAGGGCGCAGATACGCAGTATTTT
>TRBJ2-3|TRBV30|TRBD1|.
CAWSGPGQFTDTQYF
TGTGCCTGGAGCGGACCGGGACAGTTCACAGATACGCAGTATTTT
>TRBJ2-2|TRBV18|.|.
CASSPRTGTGGAGELFF
TGTGCCAGCTCACCGCGGACCGGGACTGGAGGGGCCGGGGAGCTGTTTTTT
>TRBJ2-3|TRBV12-3/TRBV12-4|.|.
CASSPDPSDTQYF
TGTGCCAGCAGTCCCGATCCTTCGGATACGCAGTATTTT
>TRBJ2-7|TRBV10-1|TRBD2|.
CASSDRTSGGRLGYEQYF
TGCGCCAGCAGTGATAGGACTAGCGGGGGTCGGTTGGGTTACGAGCAGTACTTC
>TRBJ2-1|TRBV4-3|.|once
CASSRSELTSYNEQFF
TGCGCCAGCAGCCGCTCAGAGTTAACCTCCTACAATGAGCAGTTCTTC
>TRBJ1-5|TRBV5-8|.|.
CASSSVDYQPQHF
TGTGCCAGCAGCTCGGTAGATTATCAGCCCCAGCATTTT
>TRBJ2-3|TRBV5-1|.|.
CASSLEGSTDTQYF
TGCGCCAGCAGCTTGGAGGGTAGCACAGATACGCAGTATTTT
>TRBJ2-5|TRBV7-6|.|.
CASSFQETQYF
TGTGCCAGCAGCTTTCAAGAGACCCAGTACTTC
>TRBJ2-3|TRBV4-3|.|.
CASSSEAGGLTDTQYF
TGCGCCAGCAGCAGCGAAGCTGGGGGTCTCACAGATACGCAGTATTTT
>TRBJ2-5|TRBV4-2|TRBD2|.
CASSQAAAPAGGKETQYF
TGTGCCAGCAGCCAAGCCGCCGCCCCTGCGGGGGGGAAAGAGACCCAGTACTTC
>TRBJ1-2|TRBV5-6|TRBD1|once
CASSLVDRGYGYTF
TGTGCCAGCAGCTTGGTTGACAGGGGCTATGGCTACACCTTC
>TRBJ2-5|TRBV3-1/TRBV3-2|TRBD2|.
CASSQETSRSGGGTQYF
TGTGCCAGCAGCCAAGAGACCAGTCGGAGCGGGGGAGGGACCCAGTACTTC
>TRBJ1-2|TRBV4-2|TRBD1|.
CASSQDRGRDYGYTF
TGTGCCAGCAGCCAAGACAGGGGGCGAGACTATGGCTACACCTTC
>TRBJ2-3|TRBV6-2/TRBV6-3|.|.
CASSYSRVEDADTQYF
TGTGCCAGCAGTTACTCCCGGGTGGAGGACGCAGATACGCAGTATTTT
>TRBJ2-1|TRBV9|.|.
CASSSSRDPGNEQFF
TGTGCCAGCAGCTCCTCCCGGGACCCAGGGAATGAGCAGTTCTTC
>TRBJ2-7|TRBV4-1|TRBD1|.
CASSPGGYEQYF
TGCGCCAGCAGCCCAGGGGGCTACGAGCAGTACTTC
>TRBJ2-3|TRBV5-4|TRBD1|.
CASSLGQGNTDTQYF
TGTGCCAGCAGCTTAGGACAGGGTAACACAGATACGCAGTATTTT